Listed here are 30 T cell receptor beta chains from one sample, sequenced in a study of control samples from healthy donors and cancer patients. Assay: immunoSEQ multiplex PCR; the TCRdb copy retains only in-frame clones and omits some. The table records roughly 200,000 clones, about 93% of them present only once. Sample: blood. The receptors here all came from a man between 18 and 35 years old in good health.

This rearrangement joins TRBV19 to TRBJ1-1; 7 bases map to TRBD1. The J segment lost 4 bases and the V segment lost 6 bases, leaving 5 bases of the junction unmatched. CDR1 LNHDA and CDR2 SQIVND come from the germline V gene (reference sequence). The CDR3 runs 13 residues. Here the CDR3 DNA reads TGTGCCAGTAGACAGGGGCTGGGCACTGAAGCTTTCTTT. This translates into CASRQGLGTEAFF.

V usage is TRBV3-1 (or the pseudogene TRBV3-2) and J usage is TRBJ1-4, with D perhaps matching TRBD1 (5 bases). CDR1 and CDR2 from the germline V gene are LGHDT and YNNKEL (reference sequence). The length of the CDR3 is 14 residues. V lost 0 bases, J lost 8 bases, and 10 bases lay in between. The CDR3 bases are TGTGCCAGCAGCCAAGAACAGGTTCGGGAAAAACTGTTTTTT. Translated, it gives CASSQEQVREKLFF.

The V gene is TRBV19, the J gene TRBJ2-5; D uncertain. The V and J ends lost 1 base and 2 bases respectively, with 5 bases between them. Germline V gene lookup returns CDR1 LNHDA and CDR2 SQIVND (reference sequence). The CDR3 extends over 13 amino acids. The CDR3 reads CASSIGRQETQYF. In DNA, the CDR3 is TGTGCCAGTAGTATAGGAAGACAAGAGACCCAGTACTTC.

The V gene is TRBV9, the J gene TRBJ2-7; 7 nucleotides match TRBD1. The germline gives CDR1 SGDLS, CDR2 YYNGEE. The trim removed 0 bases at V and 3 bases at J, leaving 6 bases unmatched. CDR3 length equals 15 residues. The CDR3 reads CASSVGDRIFYEQYF. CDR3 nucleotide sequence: TGTGCCAGCAGCGTAGGGGACAGAATTTTCTACGAGCAGTACTTC.

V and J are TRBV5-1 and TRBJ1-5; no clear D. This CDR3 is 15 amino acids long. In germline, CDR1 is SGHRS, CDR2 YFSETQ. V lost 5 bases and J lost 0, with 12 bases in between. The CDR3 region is CASSPDPNSNQPQHF. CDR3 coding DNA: TGCGCCAGCAGTCCCGACCCGAATAGCAATCAGCCCCAGCATTTT.

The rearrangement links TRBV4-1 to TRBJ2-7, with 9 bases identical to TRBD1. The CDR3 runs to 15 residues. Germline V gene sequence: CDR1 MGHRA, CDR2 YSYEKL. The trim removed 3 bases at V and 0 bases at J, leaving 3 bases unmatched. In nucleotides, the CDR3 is TGCGCCAGCAGCCACCGGACAGGGGTCTCCTACGAGCAGTACTTC. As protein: CASSHRTGVSYEQYF.

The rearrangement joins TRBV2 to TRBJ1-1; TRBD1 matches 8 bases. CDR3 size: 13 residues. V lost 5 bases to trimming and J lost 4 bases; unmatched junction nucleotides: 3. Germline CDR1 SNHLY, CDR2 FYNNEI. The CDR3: CASSNRGGTEAFF. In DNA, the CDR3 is TGTGCCAGCAGTAACAGGGGGGGCACTGAAGCTTTCTTT.

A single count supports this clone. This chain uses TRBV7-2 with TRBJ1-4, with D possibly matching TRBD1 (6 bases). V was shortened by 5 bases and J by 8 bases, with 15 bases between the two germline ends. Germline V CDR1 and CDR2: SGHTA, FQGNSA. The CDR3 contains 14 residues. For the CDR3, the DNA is TGTGCCAGCAGCCAAGCGGGGGGGCTGGAAAAACTGTTTTTT. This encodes CASSQAGGLEKLFF.

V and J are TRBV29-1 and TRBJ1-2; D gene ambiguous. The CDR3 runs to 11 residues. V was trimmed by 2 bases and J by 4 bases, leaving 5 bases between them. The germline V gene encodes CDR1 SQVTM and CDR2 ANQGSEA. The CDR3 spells CSVEQLYGYTF. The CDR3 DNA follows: TGCAGCGTTGAACAGCTCTATGGCTACACCTTC.

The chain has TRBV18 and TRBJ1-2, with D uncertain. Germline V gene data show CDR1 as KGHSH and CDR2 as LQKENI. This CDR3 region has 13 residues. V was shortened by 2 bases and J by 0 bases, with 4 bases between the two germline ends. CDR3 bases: TGTGCCAGCTCACCATACACTAACTATGGCTACACCTTC. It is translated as CASSPYTNYGYTF.

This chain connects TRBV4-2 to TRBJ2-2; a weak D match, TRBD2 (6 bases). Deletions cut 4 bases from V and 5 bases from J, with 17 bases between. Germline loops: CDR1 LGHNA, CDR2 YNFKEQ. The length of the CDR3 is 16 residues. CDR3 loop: CASSPSSGDSTGELFF. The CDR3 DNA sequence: TGTGCCAGCAGCCCCTCGTCGGGGGACTCAACCGGGGAGCTGTTTTTT.

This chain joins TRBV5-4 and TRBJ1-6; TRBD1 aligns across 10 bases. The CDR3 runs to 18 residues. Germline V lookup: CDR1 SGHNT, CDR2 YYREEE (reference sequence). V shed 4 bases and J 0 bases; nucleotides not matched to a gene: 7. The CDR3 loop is CASSRTGGQSSYNSPLHF. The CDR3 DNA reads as TGTGCCAGCAGCCGGACAGGGGGTCAAAGCTCCTATAATTCACCCCTCCACTTT.

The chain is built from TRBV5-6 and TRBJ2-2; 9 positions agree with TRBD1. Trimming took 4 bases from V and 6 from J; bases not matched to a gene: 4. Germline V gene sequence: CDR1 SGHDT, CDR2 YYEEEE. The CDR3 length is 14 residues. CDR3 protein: CASSHRDRAGELFF. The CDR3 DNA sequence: TGTGCCAGCAGCCACCGGGACAGGGCCGGGGAGCTGTTTTTT.

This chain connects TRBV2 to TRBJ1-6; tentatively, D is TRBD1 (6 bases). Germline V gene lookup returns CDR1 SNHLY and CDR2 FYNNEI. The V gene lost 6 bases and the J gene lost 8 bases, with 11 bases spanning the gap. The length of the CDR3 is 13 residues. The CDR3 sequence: CASRGGSDSPLHF. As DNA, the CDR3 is TGTGCCAGCAGAGGGGGTAGCGATTCACCCCTCCACTTT.

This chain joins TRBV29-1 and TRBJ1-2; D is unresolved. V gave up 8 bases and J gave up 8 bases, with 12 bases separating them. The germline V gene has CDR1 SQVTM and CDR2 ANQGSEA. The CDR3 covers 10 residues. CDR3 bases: TGCAGCATCAGCCCGCAGGGCTACACCTTC. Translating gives CSISPQGYTF.

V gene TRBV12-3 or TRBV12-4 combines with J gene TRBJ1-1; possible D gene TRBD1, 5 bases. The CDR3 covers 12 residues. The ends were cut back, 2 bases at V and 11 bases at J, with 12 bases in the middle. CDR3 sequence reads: CASSLYEGVAFF. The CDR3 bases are TGTGCCAGCAGTTTATATGAAGGGGTTGCTTTCTTT.

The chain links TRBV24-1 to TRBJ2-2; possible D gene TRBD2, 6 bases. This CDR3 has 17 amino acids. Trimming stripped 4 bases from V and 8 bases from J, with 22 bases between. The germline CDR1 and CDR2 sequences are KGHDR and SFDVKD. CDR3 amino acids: CATSDPSGGIRGGELFF. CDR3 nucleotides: TGTGCCACCAGTGACCCCTCCGGCGGGATTCGTGGTGGGGAGCTGTTTTTT.

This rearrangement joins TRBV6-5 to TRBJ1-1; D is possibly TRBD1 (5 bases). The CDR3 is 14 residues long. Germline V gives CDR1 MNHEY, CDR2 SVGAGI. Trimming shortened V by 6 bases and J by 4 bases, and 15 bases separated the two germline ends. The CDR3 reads CASRGPVRVTEAFF. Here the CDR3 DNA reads TGTGCCAGCAGGGGGCCCGTTAGGGTCACTGAAGCTTTCTTT.

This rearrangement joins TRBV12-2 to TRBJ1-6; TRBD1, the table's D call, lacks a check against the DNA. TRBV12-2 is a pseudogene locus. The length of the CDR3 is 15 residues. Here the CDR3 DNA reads TGTGCAAGTCGCTTAGCGACAGGGGGGACTTCACCCCTCCACTTT. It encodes CASRLATGGTSPLHF.

The CDR3 reads CASSRTGGYEKLFF. The CDR3, as DNA: TGTGCCAGCAGTCGGACAGGGGGATATGAAAAACTGTTTTTT. The chain carries TRBV28 and TRBJ1-4; TRBD1 agrees at 10 bases. The V gene end was trimmed by 5 bases and the J gene end by 6 bases; junction bases not matched to a gene: 3. The CDR3 totals 14 residues. CDR1 is MDHEN and CDR2 is SYDVKM in the germline V gene.

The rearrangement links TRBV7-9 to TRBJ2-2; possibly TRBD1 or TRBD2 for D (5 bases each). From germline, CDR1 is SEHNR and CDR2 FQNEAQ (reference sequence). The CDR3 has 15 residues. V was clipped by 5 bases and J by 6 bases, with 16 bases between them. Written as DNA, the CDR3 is TGTGCCAGCAGCGTGGCCGGGACCCTCGCCGGGGAGCTGTTTTTT. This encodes CASSVAGTLAGELFF.

CDR3 loop: CASSRYRGDTPNSPLHF. The CDR3 DNA reads as TGTGCCAGCAGCAGATACAGGGGCGATACCCCTAATTCACCCCTCCACTTT. This chain uses TRBV5-4 with TRBJ1-6, with 7 bases that match TRBD1. Losses at the gene ends were 4 bases for V and 6 bases for J; bases not matched to a gene: 13. Germline V lookup: CDR1 SGHNT, CDR2 YYREEE (reference sequence). CDR3 length: 17 amino acids.

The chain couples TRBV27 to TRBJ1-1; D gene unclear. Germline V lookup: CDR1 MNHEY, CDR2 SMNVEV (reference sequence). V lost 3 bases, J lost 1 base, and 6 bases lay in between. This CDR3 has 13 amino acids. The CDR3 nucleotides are TGTGCCAGCAGTTTGATGCGGAACACTGAAGCTTTCTTT. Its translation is CASSLMRNTEAFF.

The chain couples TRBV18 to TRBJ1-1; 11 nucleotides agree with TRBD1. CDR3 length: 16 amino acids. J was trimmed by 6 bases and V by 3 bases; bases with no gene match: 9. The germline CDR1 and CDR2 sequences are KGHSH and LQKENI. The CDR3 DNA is TGTGCCAGCTCACCTTATCCGGGACAGGGGGTCTCTGAAGCTTTCTTT. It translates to CASSPYPGQGVSEAFF.

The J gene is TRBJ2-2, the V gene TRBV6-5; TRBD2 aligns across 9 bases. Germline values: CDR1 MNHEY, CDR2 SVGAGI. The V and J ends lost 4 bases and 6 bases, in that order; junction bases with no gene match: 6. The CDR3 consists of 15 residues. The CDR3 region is CASSSPGLASGELFF. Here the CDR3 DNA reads TGTGCCAGCAGTTCCCCGGGACTAGCTTCCGGGGAGCTGTTTTTT.

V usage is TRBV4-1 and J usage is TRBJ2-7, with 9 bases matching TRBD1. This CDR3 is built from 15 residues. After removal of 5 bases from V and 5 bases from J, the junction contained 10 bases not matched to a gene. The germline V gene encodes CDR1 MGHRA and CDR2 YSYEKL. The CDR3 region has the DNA TGCGCCAGCAGCTACCAGGACAGGGGACCCCACGAGCAGTACTTC. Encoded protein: CASSYQDRGPHEQYF.

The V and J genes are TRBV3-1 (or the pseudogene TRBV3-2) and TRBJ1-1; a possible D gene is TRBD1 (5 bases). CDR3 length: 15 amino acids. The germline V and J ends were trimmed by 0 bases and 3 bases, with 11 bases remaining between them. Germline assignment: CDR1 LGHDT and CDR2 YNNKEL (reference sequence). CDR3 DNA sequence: TGTGCCAGCAGCCAAGATGGGGGGAGGCACACTGAAGCTTTCTTT. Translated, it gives CASSQDGGRHTEAFF.

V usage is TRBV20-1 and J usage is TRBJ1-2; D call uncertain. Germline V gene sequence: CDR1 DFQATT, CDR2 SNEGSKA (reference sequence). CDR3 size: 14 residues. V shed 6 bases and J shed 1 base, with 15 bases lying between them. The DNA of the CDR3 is TGCAGTGCGAGTCCCCACGGGGATAACTATGGCTACACCTTC. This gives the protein CSASPHGDNYGYTF.

The CDR3 nucleotides read TGTGCCAGCAGCGTAGGGACAGGGGCAGAGACCCAGTACTTC. Translating it yields CASSVGTGAETQYF. This chain uses TRBV9 with TRBJ2-5; TRBD1 aligns across 9 bases. The J segment lost 4 bases and the V segment lost 0 bases, leaving 1 base of the junction unmatched. CDR1 SGDLS and CDR2 YYNGEE come from the germline V gene. This CDR3 comprises 14 residues.

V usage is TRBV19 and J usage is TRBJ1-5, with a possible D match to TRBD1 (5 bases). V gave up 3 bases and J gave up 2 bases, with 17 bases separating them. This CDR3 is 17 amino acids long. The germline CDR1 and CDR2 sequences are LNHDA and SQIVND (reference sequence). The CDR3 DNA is TGTGCCAGTAGTATTCTTGGGACTGCGGGAGGCAATCAGCCCCAGCATTTT. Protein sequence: CASSILGTAGGNQPQHF.